These 3 T cell receptor beta chains came from one sample sequenced in a study of T cell responses to AZD1222 COVID-19 vaccine. TCRdb's copy holds only in-frame clones and misses some; the assay was immunoSEQ multiplex PCR. The sample has under 95,000 clones, roughly 86% seen once. The sequencing used peripheral blood, collected 28 days after the second AZD1222 dose. These receptors were obtained from an adult who received the AZD1222 COVID-19 vaccine.

The chain joins TRBV19 to TRBJ2-1; perhaps TRBD1 as D (6 bases). CDR1 and CDR2 from the germline V gene are LNHDA and SQIVND (reference sequence). This CDR3 is 14 amino acids long. The V end lost 7 bases, the J end lost 4 bases, and 14 bases lay between the germline ends. The CDR3 sequence is CASKSDRDYNEQFF. As DNA, the CDR3 is TGTGCCAGTAAGTCGGACAGAGATTACAATGAGCAGTTCTTC.

This CDR3 reads CASSLVQEGQPQHF. The CDR3 DNA follows: TGTGCCAGCAGCTTGGTACAGGAGGGCCAGCCCCAGCATTTT. This chain links TRBV5-5 with TRBJ1-5; the D gene is possibly TRBD1 (5 bases). This CDR3 is 14 amino acids long. Trimming cost V 0 bases and J 7 bases, with 11 bases left between them. Germline V lookup: CDR1 SGHKS, CDR2 YYEKEE (reference sequence).

The genes are TRBV21-1 and TRBJ2-6. TRBV21-1 is classified as a pseudogene. The CDR3 consists of 18 residues. The CDR3 DNA sequence: TGTGCCAGCAGCACCCATCTTCCGGCGAGCTCTGGGGCCAACGTCCTGACTTTC. Amino acid sequence: CASSTHLPASSGANVLTF.